This TCR beta chain was captured by sequencing in a study of blood T cells in healthy people across ages (dated by TCRdb to between 2015 and 2017). About the investigation overall: In model experiments, template switching captured about one uniquely barcoded TCR beta cDNA molecule for every two T cells. The donors were divided into four age groups: young (average roughly 17 years), middle-aged (over 35), aged (about 62) and long-lived (roughly 88). To avoid experimental bias, donors of different ages were spread randomly across the sequencing lanes. Using deep sequencing normalized with unique cDNA molecular identifiers, the study measured how TCR beta repertoire diversity changes with age. For two donors (one aged 18 to 30 and one aged 80 or older), the study analyzed two additional independent replicas of 1 million unique cDNA reads from the same blood draw. Overall study results and their limits: Compared with the aged group, the long-lived group had more naive CD4+ T cells, fewer expanded clones and increased TCR diversity, a pattern suggesting age selection. Estimates of total diversity based on one million sequenced T cells were regarded as lower bounds and as underestimates. Donor CMV infection status was unknown, potentially confounding age-related changes in expanded clonotypes. As age increased, observed TCR beta diversity per million T cells dropped in a roughly linear way, and a significant reduction was already evident by age 40. A strong correlation was found between observed TCR beta diversity and the percentage of naive T cells measured by flow cytometry. Conclusive comparison of naive and antigen-experienced compartments was prevented by the profiling of bulk unsorted PBMCs.

Library preparation used 5' RACE. Sequencing was performed on an Illumina HiSeq 2500. A second PCR of roughly 7 to 12 cycles was performed with a sample-barcoded 5' primer and a J-beta primer mix. Each TCR beta cDNA molecule received a unique molecular identifier from a template-switch 5' adaptor carrying 12 random nucleotides. Each sample yielded at least 3 million CDR3-containing paired-end reads. First-strand cDNA was synthesized from all RNA with the Mint cDNA synthesis kit, primed by a TRBC-specific oligonucleotide. All cDNA was treated with uracil-DNA glycosylase and then went through a first 18-cycle PCR with the universal primers M1SS and BC2_uni_R. In the paper's pipeline: For normalization, 1 million high-quality reads, each with a distinct molecular identifier, were randomly selected from each sample. Instead of being binned into consensus sequences, reads with shared molecular identifiers were discarded. MiTCR, with a Q25 quality threshold and the strictest error-elimination algorithm, was used for CDR3 identification, clonotype clustering and error correction. A nonparametric unseen species model with Euler transformation was used to estimate lower-bound total TCR beta diversity. The public reads were quality trimmed at Q25 with fastp and then assembled into clones with MiXCR by TCRdb, keeping productive beta chains. For every CDR3 protein sequence, its rows merge into one entry that carries the most common genes and DNA. V and J calls and clone size were set by TCRdb, not the authors. The sample records more than 650,000 distinct CDR3 sequences, roughly 53% of which are singletons. The top ten clones comprise roughly 37% of the sample.

Worth noting for this clonotype: The target of this receptor is not known. Per-base quality was not reported, and no clone a single base away is much larger than it.

The 39 donors, aged about 6 to 100 years, were systemically healthy Caucasian individuals from Russia. Each donor gave approximately 9.3 milliliters of peripheral blood, collected into EDTA-treated Vacutainer tubes. PBMCs were isolated by Ficoll-Paque density-gradient centrifugation, with at least 7 million obtained per sample. Trizol reagent was used to extract total RNA from the PBMCs, yielding at least 6 micrograms per sample. For every donor, flow cytometry on a PBMC aliquot measured the percentage of naive CD45RAhigh/CD27high T cells. The sample was blood. The clonotype was recovered from an elderly man in good health.

The DNA sequence is TGCGCCAGCAGCAGAGACGCGAGAAAGAACACTGAAGCTTTCTTT. This encodes CASSRDARKNTEAFF. The chain employs TRBV5-1 and TRBJ1-1; the D gene cannot be named for sure. Spanning cysteine to phenylalanine, the CDR3 consists of 15 amino acids. Here the CDR3 DNA is all that survives: 45 bases in frame from base 1. Looking up the germline V gene yields CDR1 SGHRS and CDR2 YFSETQ. The junction shows trimming of 4 bases on V and 1 base on J, plus 14 bases between the germline ends.